This T cell receptor beta chain came from a study of type 1 regulatory T cells. Study background: An in vitro protocol generated T-allo10, a Tr1-enriched, alloantigen-specific CD4 T cell product.

This CDR3 region has 14 residues. With 6 bases removed from V and 6 bases from J, the gap between germline ends came to 18 bases. Looked up from germline, CDR1 is MNHEY and CDR2 is SVGAGI. TCRdb redid the calling of the reads with MiXCR, one entry per CDR3 protein. Among 2,500 to 3,500 distinct CDR3 sequences listed, 8% to 8.5% were seen once. Sample share makes this clonotype medium-sized. Its antigen is not known. The V and J genes are TRBV6-5 and TRBJ2-7; tentatively, D is TRBD1 or TRBD2 (5 bases each). Sequenced input: cultured T cells, either the whole culture or a sorted T cell fraction (not recorded which). The receptor comes from a human donor in good health. The CDR3 region is CASSKWDGAGEQYF. CDR3 nucleotide sequence: TGTGCCAGCAGCAAATGGGACGGAGCTGGCGAGCAGTACTTC.